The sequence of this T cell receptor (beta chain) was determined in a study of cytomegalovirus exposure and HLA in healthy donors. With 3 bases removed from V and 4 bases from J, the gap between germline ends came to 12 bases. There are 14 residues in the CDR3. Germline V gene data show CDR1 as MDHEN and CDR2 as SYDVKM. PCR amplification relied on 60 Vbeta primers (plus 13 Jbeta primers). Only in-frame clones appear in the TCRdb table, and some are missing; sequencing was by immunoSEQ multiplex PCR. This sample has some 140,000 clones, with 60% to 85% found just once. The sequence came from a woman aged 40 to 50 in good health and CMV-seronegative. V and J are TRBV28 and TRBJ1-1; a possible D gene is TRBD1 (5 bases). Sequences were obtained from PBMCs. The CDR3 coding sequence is TGTGCCAGCAGTTTGGGAGGGGCGGTCACTGAAGCTTTCTTT. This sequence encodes CASSLGGAVTEAFF.